The next 2 T cell receptor beta chains were all read from a single sample in a study of CD8+ T cells in alopecia areata. Extracted RNA was reverse transcribed into cDNA, the sequencing template. The protocol was immunoSEQ multiplex PCR, while the TCRdb copy is restricted to in-frame clones and leaves out a portion. The sample consists of approximately 150,000 clones, around 86% of them appearing once. Treatment given: oral pan-JAK inhibitor, 5-10 mg twice daily. The sample consisted of CD8+ T cells sorted from blood, taken at week 4, from a patient treated with tofacitinib. The receptors here all came from a human donor with alopecia areata.

The V gene is TRBV7-6, the J gene TRBJ1-5, with D possibly being TRBD1 (5 bases). The V end was cut by 4 bases, the J end by 5 bases, with 24 bases between. The CDR3 length is 18 residues. Germline CDR1 and CDR2: SGHVS and FNYEAQ. Here the CDR3 DNA reads TGTGCCAGCAGCTCAGAGGCCGTAGCAGGGTTTTCCGATCAGCCCCAGCATTTT. It translates to CASSSEAVAGFSDQPQHF.

This chain connects TRBV10-3 to TRBJ1-1, with D uncertain. The V gene's germline CDR1 is ENHRY and CDR2 SYGVKD. This CDR3 has 17 residues. Trimming removed 8 bases at V and 5 bases at J, with 27 bases between. CDR3 protein: CAISNLYGPGPATEAFF. In DNA form, the CDR3 reads TGTGCCATCTCCAACCTTTACGGACCGGGCCCAGCGACTGAAGCTTTCTTT.